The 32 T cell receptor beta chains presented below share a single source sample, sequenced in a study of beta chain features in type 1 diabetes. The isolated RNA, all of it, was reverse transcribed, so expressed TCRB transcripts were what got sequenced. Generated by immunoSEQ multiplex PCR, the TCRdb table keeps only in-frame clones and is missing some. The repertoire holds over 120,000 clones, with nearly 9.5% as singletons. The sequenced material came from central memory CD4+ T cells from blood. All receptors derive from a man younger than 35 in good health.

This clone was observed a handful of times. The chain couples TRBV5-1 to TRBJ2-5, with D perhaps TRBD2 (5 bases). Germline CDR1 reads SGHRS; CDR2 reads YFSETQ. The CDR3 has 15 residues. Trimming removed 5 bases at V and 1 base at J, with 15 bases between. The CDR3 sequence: CASRTSVGSQETQYF. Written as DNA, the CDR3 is TGCGCCAGCAGGACCTCGGTTGGGAGCCAAGAGACCCAGTACTTC.

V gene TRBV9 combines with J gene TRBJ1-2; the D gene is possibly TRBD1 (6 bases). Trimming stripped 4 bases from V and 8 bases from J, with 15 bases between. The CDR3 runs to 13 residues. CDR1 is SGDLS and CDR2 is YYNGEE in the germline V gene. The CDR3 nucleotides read TGTGCCAGCAGCCCGAGCTCAGGGGACGGCTACACCTTC. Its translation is CASSPSSGDGYTF.

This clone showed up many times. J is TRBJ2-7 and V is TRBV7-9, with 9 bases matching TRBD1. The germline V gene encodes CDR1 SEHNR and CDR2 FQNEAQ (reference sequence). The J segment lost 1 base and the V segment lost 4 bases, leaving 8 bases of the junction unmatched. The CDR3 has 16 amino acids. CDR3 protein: CASSSPSGTGSYEQYF. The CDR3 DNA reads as TGTGCCAGCAGCTCGCCCTCCGGGACAGGGTCCTACGAGCAGTACTTC.

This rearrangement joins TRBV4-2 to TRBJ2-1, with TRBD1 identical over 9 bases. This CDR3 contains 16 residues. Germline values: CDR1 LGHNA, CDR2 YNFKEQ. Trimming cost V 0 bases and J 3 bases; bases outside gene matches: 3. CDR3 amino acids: CASSQDQGQGYNEQFF. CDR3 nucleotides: TGTGCCAGCAGCCAAGATCAGGGACAGGGCTACAATGAGCAGTTCTTC.

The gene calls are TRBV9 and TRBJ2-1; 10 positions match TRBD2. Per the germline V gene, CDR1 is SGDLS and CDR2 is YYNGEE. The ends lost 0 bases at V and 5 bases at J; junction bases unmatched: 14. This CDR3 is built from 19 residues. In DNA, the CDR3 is TGTGCCAGCAGCGTAGGACTTCGGCCTAGCGGGGGCCTTGACAATGAGCAGTTCTTC. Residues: CASSVGLRPSGGLDNEQFF.

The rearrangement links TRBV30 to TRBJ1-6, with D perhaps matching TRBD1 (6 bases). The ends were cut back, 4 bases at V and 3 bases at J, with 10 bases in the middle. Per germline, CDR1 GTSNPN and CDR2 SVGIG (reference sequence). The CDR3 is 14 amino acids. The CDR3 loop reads CAWNGGNYNSPLHF. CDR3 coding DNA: TGTGCCTGGAATGGGGGCAACTATAATTCACCCCTCCACTTT.

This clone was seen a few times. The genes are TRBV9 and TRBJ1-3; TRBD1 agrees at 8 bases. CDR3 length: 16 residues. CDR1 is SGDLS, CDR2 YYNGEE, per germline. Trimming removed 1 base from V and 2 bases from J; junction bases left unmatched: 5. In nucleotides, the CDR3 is TGTGCCAGCAGCGTACGGGGGGACAGGACTGGAAACACCATATATTTT. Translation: CASSVRGDRTGNTIYF.

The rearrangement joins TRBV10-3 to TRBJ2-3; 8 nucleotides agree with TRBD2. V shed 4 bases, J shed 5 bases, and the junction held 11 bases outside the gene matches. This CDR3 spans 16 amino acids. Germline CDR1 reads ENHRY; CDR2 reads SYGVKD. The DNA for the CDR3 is TGTGCCATCAGTGTGGCGATCGGGGGGGCGGGAGATACGCAGTATTTT. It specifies CAISVAIGGAGDTQYF.

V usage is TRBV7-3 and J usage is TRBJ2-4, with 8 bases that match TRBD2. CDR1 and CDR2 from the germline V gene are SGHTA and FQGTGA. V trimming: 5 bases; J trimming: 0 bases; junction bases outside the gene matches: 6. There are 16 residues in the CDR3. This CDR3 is CASSLLAGGAKNIQYF. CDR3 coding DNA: TGTGCCAGCAGCCTTCTAGCGGGTGGAGCCAAAAACATTCAGTACTTC.

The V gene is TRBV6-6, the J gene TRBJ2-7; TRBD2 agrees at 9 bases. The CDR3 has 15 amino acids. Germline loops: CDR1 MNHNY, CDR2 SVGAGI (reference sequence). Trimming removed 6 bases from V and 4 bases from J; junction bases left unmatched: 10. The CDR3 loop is CASSTQMTSGYEQYF. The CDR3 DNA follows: TGTGCCAGCAGCACCCAGATGACTAGCGGATACGAGCAGTACTTC.

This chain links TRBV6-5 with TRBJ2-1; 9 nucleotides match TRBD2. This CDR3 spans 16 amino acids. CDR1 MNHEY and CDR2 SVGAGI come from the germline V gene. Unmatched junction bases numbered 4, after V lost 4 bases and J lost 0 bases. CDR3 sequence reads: CASSSLSGSSYNEQFF. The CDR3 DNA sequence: TGTGCCAGCAGTTCCCTTAGCGGGAGCTCCTACAATGAGCAGTTCTTC.

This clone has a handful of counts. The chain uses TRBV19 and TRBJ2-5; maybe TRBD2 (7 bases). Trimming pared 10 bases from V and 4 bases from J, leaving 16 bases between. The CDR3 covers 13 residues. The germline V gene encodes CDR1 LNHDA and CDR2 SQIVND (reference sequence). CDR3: CATSRGPRETQYF. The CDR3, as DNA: TGTGCCACCTCGCGGGGGCCACGAGAGACCCAGTACTTC.

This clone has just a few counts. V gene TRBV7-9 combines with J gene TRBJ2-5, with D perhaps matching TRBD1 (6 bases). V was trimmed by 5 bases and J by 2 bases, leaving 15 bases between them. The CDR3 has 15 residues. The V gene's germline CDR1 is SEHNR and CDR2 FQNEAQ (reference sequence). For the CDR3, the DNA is TGTGCCAGCAGCCCTCCAGGGGCCGAGCAAGAGACCCAGTACTTC. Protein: CASSPPGAEQETQYF.

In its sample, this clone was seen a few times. CDR3 sequence: CASSLTLSALLAGEYEQYF. The CDR3 nucleotides are TGTGCCAGCAGCTTAACTCTCTCGGCCCTACTAGCGGGGGAGTACGAGCAGTACTTC. J is TRBJ2-7 and V is TRBV7-3, with TRBD2 matching 11 bases. The CDR3 extends over 19 amino acids. Germline V gene data show CDR1 as SGHTA and CDR2 as FQGTGA. V lost 0 bases, J lost 4 bases, and 14 bases stayed unmatched.

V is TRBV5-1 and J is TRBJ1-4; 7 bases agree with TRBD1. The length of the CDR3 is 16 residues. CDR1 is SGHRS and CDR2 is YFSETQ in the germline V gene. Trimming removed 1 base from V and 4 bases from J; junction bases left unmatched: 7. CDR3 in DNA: TGCGCCAGCAGCTTGCTTGTGGGACAGTATAATGAAAAACTGTTTTTT. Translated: CASSLLVGQYNEKLFF. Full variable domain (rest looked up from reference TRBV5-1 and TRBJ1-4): KAGVTQTPRYLIKTRGQQVTLSCSPISGHRSVSWYQQTPGQGLQFLFEYFSETQRNKGNFPGRFSGRQFSNSRSEMNVSTLELGDSALYLCASSLLVGQYNEKLFFGSGTQLSVL.

This CDR3 reads CASSDNRVNTF. Here the CDR3 DNA reads TGTGCCAGCAGTGATAACAGGGTCAACACCTTC. This chain connects TRBV25-1 to TRBJ1-2, with D perhaps matching TRBD1 (6 bases). Per the germline V gene, CDR1 is MGHDK and CDR2 is SYGVNS. This CDR3 is built from 11 residues. V was shortened by 3 bases and J by 12 bases, with 11 bases between the two germline ends.

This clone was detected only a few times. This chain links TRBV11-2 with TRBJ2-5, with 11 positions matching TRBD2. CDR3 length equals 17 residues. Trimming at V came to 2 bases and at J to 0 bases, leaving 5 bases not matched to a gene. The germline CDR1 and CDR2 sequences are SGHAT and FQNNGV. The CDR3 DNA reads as TGTGCCAGCAGCTTATTGCCTAGCGGGGGGAACCAAGAGACCCAGTACTTC. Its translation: CASSLLPSGGNQETQYF.

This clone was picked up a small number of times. CDR3 protein: CASSPMPGTPNEQFF. CDR3 sequence (DNA): TGTGCCAGCAGCCCAATGCCCGGGACACCGAACGAGCAGTTCTTC. The V gene is TRBV5-4, the J gene TRBJ2-1; D is perhaps TRBD1 (6 bases). Germline CDR1 and CDR2: SGHNT and YYREEE (reference sequence). CDR3 size: 15 residues. V was clipped by 4 bases and J by 10 bases, with 21 bases between them.

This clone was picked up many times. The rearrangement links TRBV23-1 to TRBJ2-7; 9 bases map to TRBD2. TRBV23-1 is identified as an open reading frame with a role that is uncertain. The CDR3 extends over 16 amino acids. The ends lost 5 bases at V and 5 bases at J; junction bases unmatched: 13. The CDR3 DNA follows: TGCGCCAGCAGTGGACGTAGCGGGGGCCGGTCGGACGAGCAGTACTTC. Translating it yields CASSGRSGGRSDEQYF.

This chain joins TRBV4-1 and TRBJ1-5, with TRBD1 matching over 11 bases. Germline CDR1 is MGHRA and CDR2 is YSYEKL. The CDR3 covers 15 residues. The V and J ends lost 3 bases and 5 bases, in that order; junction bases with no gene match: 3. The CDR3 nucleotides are TGCGCCAGCAGCCAGGGGACAGGGGGGCATCAGCCCCAGCATTTT. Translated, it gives CASSQGTGGHQPQHF.

The CDR3: CASRLDRDVEKLFF. The CDR3 nucleotides read TGTGCCAGCAGACTAGACAGGGATGTCGAAAAACTGTTTTTT. The chain recombines TRBV2 with TRBJ1-4; 7 bases agree with TRBD1. The CDR3 runs 14 residues. The germline CDR1 and CDR2 sequences are SNHLY and FYNNEI. V was clipped by 6 bases and J by 8 bases; unmatched bases: 9.

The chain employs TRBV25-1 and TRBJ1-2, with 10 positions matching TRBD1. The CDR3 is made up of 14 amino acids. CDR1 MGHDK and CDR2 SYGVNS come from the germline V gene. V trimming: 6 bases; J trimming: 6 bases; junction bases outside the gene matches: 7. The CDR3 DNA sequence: TGTGCCAGCAGGTCCGACAGGGGGCTGGATGGCTACACCTTC. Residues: CASRSDRGLDGYTF.

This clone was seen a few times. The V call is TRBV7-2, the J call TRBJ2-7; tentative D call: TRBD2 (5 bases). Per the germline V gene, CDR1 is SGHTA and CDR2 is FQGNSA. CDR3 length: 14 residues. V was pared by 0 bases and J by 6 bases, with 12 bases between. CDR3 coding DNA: TGTGCCAGCAGCTTAGCGCTAAGCGGAGGCGAGCAGTACTTC. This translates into CASSLALSGGEQYF.

The chain's CDR3 is CATQTGLATDTQYF. CDR3 in DNA: TGTGCCACCCAAACGGGACTAGCGACAGATACGCAGTATTTT. J is TRBJ2-3 and V is TRBV10-3; 10 positions agree with TRBD2. The V and J ends lost 10 bases and 3 bases, in that order; junction bases with no gene match: 7. The CDR3 is 14 residues long. Germline V gene sequence: CDR1 ENHRY, CDR2 SYGVKD.

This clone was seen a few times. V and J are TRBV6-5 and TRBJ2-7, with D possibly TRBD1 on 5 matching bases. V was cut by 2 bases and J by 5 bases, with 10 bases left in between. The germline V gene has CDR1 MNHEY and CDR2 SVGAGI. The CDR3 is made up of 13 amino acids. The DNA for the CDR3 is TGTGCCAGCAGTTACGCCAGGGCCAACGAGCAGTACTTC. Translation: CASSYARANEQYF.

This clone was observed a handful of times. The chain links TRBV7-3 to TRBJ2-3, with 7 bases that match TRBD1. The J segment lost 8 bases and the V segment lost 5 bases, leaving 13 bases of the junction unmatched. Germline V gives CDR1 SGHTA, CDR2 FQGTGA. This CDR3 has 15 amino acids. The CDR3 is CASSLQTGTRGTQYF. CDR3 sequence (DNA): TGTGCCAGCAGCCTACAGACAGGGACCCGGGGTACGCAGTATTTT. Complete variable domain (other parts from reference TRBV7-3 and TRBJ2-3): GAGVSQTPSNKVTEKGKYVELRCDPISGHTALYWYRQSLGQGPEFLIYFQGTGAADDSGLPNDRFFAVRPEGSVSTLKIQRTERGDSAVYLCASSLQTGTRGTQYFGPGTRLTVL.

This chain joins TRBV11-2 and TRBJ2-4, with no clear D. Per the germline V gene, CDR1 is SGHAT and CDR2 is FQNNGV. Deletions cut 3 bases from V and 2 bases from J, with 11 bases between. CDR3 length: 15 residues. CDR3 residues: CASSLSVQTKNIQYF. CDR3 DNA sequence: TGTGCCAGCAGCTTGAGCGTCCAGACCAAAAACATTCAGTACTTC. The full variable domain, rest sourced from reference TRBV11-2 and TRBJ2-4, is EAGVAQSPRYKIIEKRQSVAFWCNPISGHATLYWYQQILGQGPKLLIQFQNNGVVDDSQLPKDRFSAERLKGVDSTLKIQPAKLEDSAVYLCASSLSVQTKNIQYFGAGTRLSVL.

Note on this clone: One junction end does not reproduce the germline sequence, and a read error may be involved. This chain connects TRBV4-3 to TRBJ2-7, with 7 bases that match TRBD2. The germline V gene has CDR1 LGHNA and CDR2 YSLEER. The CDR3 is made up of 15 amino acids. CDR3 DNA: TGCGCCAGCAGTCAAGGGAAGGGAGGGACCTACGAGCAGTACTTC. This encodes CASSQGKGGTYEQYF.

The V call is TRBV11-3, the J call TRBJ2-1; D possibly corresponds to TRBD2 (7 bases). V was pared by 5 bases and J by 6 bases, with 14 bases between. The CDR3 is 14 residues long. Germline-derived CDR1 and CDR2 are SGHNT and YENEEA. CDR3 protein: CASSRGGGPNEQFF. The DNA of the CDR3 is TGTGCCAGCAGCCGAGGGGGGGGTCCCAATGAGCAGTTCTTC. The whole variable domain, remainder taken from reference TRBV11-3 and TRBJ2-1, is EAGVVQSPRYKIIEKKQPVAFWCNPISGHNTLYWYLQNLGQGPELLIRYENEEAVDDSQLPKDRFSAERLKGVDSTLKIQPAELGDSAVYLCASSRGGGPNEQFFGPGTRLTVL.

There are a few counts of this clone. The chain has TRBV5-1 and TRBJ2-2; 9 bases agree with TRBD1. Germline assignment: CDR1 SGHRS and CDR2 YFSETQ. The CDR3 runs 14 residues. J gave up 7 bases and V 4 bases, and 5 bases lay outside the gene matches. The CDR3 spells CASSVQGAGGELFF. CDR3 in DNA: TGCGCCAGCAGCGTACAGGGGGCTGGCGGGGAGCTGTTTTTT.

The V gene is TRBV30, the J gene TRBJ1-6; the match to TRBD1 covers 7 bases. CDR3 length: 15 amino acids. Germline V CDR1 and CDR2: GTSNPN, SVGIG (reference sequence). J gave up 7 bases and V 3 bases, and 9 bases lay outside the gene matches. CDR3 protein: CAWRIPTGANSPLHF. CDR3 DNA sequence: TGTGCCTGGAGAATCCCCACAGGGGCGAATTCACCCCTCCACTTT.

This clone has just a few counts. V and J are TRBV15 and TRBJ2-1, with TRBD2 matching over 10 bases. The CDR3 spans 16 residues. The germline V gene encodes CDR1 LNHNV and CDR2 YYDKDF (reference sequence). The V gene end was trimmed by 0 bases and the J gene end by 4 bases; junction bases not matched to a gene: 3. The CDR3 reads CATSRERTSGYNEQFF. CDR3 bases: TGTGCCACCAGCAGAGAAAGGACTAGCGGATACAATGAGCAGTTCTTC.